The rows below give T cell receptor beta chains drawn from one sample of a study of regulatory T cells in long-lasting Graves disease. Via MiXCR, TCRdb re-called the multiplex PCR reads, giving one row per CDR3 protein. Of under 800,000 distinct CDR3 sequences listed, less than 20% were seen once; the top ten hold about 18%. These data are also associated with another study on T cells in Graves' hyperthyroidism and ophthalmopathy.

The sample in question was peripheral blood mononuclear cells (PBMCs), obtained at new diagnosis, from a patient treated with antithyroid drugs. The receptors were sampled from a woman under 40 with Graves disease. Both conserved end residues are part of each CDR3. A D gene is named only where the DNA matches it firmly. Size is stated for part of the rows, as once, few or many counts, or as a class when the clone is expanded.

d_call j_call clone_size v_call cdr3_nt cdr3_aa
NA TRBJ1-1 few TRBV19 TGTGCCAGTAGTATAGGTTTCAGGGCTCCTGAAGCTTTCTTT CASSIGFRAPEAFF
NA TRBJ2-7 NA TRBV28 TGTGCCAGCAAGAGGACAGTCCCCTACGAGCAGTACTTC CASKRTVPYEQYF
NA TRBJ1-5 NA TRBV20-1 TGCAGTGGGAAGAGTACGGGGGACGGGCAGCCCCAGCATTTT CSGKSTGDGQPQHF
NA TRBJ2-1 few TRBV12-3/TRBV12-4 TGTGCCAGCAGTTTATCGGATGGGTGGACTCATTACAATGAGCAGTTCTTC CASSLSDGWTHYNEQFF
NA TRBJ1-6 NA TRBV6-2/TRBV6-3 TGTGCCAGCAGTTATCGGCAGCGAACAAGCTCCTATAATTCACCCCTCCACTTT CASSYRQRTSSYNSPLHF
NA TRBJ2-7 many TRBV6-1 TGTGCCAGCAGTAGAGACCCCAGCCCGGCTGCTAAGTACGAGCAGTACTTC CASSRDPSPAAKYEQYF
NA TRBJ2-7 few TRBV6-5 TGTGCCAGCAGTTACTTCTTTCCTTCGGGCCCGTCCTACGAGCAGTACTTC CASSYFFPSGPSYEQYF
NA TRBJ1-4 few TRBV3-1 TGTGCCAGCAGCCAGACTCAAAACGGTAATGAAAAACTGTTTTTT CASSQTQNGNEKLFF
TRBD2 TRBJ2-1 NA TRBV5-4 TGTGCCAGCCACCGGGAGGGAGAATTACATGAGCAGTTCTTC CASHREGELHEQFF
NA TRBJ2-3 many TRBV5-1 TGTGCCAGCAGCTTAAGGCGGGGAGATACGCAGTATTTT CASSLRRGDTQYF
TRBD1 TRBJ2-1 NA TRBV11-3 TGTGCCAGCAGCTCGAAGACAGGGGTTCTCAATGAGCAGTTCTTC CASSSKTGVLNEQFF
TRBD1 TRBJ1-1 few TRBV18 TGTGCCAGCTCCCGGGGACAGGGATCGAACACTGAAGCTTTCTTT CASSRGQGSNTEAFF
NA TRBJ2-1 many TRBV6-2/TRBV6-3 TGTGCCAGCAGTTACCGGGGGAGTGCCCATGAGCAGTTCTTC CASSYRGSAHEQFF
TRBD2 TRBJ2-5 many TRBV11-2 TGTGCCGTTCGGCTAGCGGGATTCGGGCACCAAGAGACCCAGTACTTC CAVRLAGFGHQETQYF
TRBD2 TRBJ2-4 many TRBV2 TGTGCCAGCAGAAGGACTAGCGGGGTAGCCAAAAACATTCAGTACTTC CASRRTSGVAKNIQYF
NA TRBJ1-1 many TRBV3-1 TGTGCCAGCAGTCAAGGGGGTGGCACTGAAGCTTTCTTT CASSQGGGTEAFF
TRBD2 TRBJ2-1 many TRBV12-3/TRBV12-4 TGTGCCAGCAGTCCCGGGGGGACGGGAGGGAATGAGCAGTTCTTC CASSPGGTGGNEQFF
NA TRBJ1-1 many TRBV28 TGTGCCAGCAGCTACAGGGCCCTAGGAACTGAAGCTTTCTTT CASSYRALGTEAFF
TRBD2 TRBJ2-1 NA TRBV4-2 TGTGCCAGCAGCCAACCGGGAGGGGGCAATGAGCAGTTCTTC CASSQPGGGNEQFF
NA TRBJ2-2 few TRBV7-3 TGTGCCAGCAGCGCTACGCCCGGGGAGCTGTTTTTT CASSATPGELFF
NA TRBJ1-2 NA TRBV18 TGTGCCAGCTCACCATGGGCAGTTTTCGTCTATGGCTACACCTTC CASSPWAVFVYGYTF
NA TRBJ2-3 few TRBV7-4 TGTGCCAGCAGCTCGAATAGTCGGGGATTT CASSSNSRGF
NA TRBJ1-5 NA TRBV6-6 TGTGCCAGCAGTGAAAAACCTAGCAATCAGCCCCAGCATTTT CASSEKPSNQPQHF
NA TRBJ2-3 many TRBV18 TGTGCCAGCTCACGGCAGACTAGCACAGATACGCAGTATTTT CASSRQTSTDTQYF
TRBD2 TRBJ2-1 few TRBV16 TGTGCCAGCAGCCGAAGGACTAGCGGGTACAATGAGCAGTTCTTC CASSRRTSGYNEQFF
NA TRBJ1-1 many TRBV6-5 TGTGCCAGCAGTTACCCACCGGGGACGAACACTGAAGCTTTCTTT CASSYPPGTNTEAFF
TRBD1 TRBJ2-1 many TRBV20-1 TGCAGTGCTAGGGGTTCGGACAGGGGGGGGGCCAATGAGCAGTTCTTC CSARGSDRGGANEQFF
NA TRBJ2-3 many TRBV6-1 TGTGCCAGCAAAGACCGAACTTCGGGGCAGTATTTT CASKDRTSGQYF